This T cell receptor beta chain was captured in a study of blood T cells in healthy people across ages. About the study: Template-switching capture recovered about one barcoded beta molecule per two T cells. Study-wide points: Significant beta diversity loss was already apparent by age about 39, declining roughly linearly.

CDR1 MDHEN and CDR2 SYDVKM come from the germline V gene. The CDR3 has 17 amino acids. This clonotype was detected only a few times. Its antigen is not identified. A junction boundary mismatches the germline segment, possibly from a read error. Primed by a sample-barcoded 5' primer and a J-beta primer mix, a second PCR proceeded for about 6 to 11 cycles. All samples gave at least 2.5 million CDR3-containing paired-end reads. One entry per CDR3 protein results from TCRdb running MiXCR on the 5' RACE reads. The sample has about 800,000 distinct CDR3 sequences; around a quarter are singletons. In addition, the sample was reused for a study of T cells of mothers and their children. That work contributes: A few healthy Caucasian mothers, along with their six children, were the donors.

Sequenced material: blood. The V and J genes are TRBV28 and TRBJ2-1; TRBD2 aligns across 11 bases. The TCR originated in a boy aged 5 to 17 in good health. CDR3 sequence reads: CASSPSSGRSSYNEQLF. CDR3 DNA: TGTGCCAGCAGTCCTTCTAGCGGGAGGTCGTCCTACAATGAGCAGCTCTTC.